This T cell receptor beta chain was sequenced during a study of human T cells and chemical hapten exposure. At the level of the study: The variation in per-sample TCR yields arose mainly from small differences in pooled library volumes. Study observations and caveats: Sensitization with DPC brought no change to TCRs above 1 in 1000 in frequency.

The total RNA was obtained from whole blood that was not fractionated. Individual cDNA molecules each carried unique molecular identifiers attached by the library. Original methodology: More than 95,000 TCRs per sample was the median, with a range of roughly 23,224 to 750,000. TCRdb re-derived calls from the 5' RACE reads in MiXCR, one entry per CDR3 protein. The V and J calls here are based on TCRdb, not the publication. The profile shows 110,000 or so distinct CDR3 sequences, more than 15% of them singletons. CDR3 length equals 13 residues. In germline, CDR1 is SGHDN, CDR2 FVKESK. Between the trimmed V and J ends, which lost 5 bases and 6 bases, there was a span of 14 bases. This clonotype was seen many times. The antigen remains undetermined.

The sequence derives from a human donor in good health. The V call is TRBV14, the J call TRBJ2-7; TRBD1 is a possible D gene (5 bases). CDR3 DNA: TGTGCCAGCAGCTCCCACCAGGGTTCCGAGCAGTACTTC. This sequence encodes CASSSHQGSEQYF.